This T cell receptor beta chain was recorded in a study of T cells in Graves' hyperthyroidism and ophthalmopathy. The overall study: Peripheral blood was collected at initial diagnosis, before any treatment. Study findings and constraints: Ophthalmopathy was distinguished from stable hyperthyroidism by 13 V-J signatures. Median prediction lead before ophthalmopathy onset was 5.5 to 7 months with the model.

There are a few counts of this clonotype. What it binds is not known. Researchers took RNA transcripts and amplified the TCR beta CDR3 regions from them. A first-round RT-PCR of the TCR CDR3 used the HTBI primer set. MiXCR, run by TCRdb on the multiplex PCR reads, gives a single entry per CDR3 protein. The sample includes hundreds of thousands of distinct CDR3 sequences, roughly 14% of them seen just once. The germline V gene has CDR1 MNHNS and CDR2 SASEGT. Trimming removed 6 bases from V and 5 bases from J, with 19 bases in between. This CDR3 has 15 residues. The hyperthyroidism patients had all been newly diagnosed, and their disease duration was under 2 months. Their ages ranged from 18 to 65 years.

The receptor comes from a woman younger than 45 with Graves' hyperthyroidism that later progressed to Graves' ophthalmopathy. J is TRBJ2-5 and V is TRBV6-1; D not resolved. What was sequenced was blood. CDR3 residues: CASSDSWAQKETQYF. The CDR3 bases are TGTGCCAGCAGCGACTCTTGGGCGCAGAAGGAGACCCAGTACTTC.